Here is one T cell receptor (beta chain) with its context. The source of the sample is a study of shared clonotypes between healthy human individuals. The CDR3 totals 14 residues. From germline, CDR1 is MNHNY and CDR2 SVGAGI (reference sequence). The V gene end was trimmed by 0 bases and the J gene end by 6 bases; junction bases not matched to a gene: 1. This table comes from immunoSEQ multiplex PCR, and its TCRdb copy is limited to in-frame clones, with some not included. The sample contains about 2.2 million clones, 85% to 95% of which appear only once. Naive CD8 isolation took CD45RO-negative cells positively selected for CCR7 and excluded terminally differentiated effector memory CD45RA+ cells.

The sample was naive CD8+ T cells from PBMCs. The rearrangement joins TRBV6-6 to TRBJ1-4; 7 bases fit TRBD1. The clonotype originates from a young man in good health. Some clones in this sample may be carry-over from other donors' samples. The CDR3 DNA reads TGTGCCAGCAGTTACTCGACAGGGTATGAAAAACTGTTTTTT. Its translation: CASSYSTGYEKLFF.